The 2 T cell receptor beta chains in this list originate from one sample, sequenced in a study of blood T cell repertoires in COVID-19. Repertoires were generated with immunoSEQ multiplex PCR, while TCRdb's copy carries only in-frame clones and drops some. The table includes under 200,000 clones, roughly 87% detected once. Sequenced: peripheral blood. The receptors originated from a woman between 55 and 75 years old with COVID-19, enrolled during active disease.

Only a few counts were recorded for this clone. CDR3 sequence: CATSSQTGSTDTQYF. The CDR3 DNA reads TGTGCCACCAGCTCCCAGACTGGTAGCACAGATACGCAGTATTTT. This chain connects TRBV15 to TRBJ2-3; D call uncertain. V shed 5 bases and J shed 0 bases, with 12 bases lying between them. The CDR3 is made up of 15 amino acids. Germline V gene data show CDR1 as LNHNV and CDR2 as YYDKDF (reference sequence).

The gene calls are TRBV18 and TRBJ1-2; 7 bases align to TRBD1. The germline V gene encodes CDR1 KGHSH and CDR2 LQKENI. This CDR3 has 14 amino acids. Germline trimming cut 2 bases from V and 4 bases from J; bases unmatched to any gene: 4. The CDR3, as DNA: TGTGCCAGCTCACCAGGGGACAGTTCCTATGGCTACACCTTC. Its protein is CASSPGDSSYGYTF.